This T cell receptor beta chain was found in a study of blood T cell repertoires in COVID-19. For the study at large: Some COVID-19 samples were acute and others convalescent; all came from the United States, Italy and Spain.

Assignments of participants to cohorts depended upon their own reported clinical history. Either two negative PCRs, clearance, or symptom resolution qualified Cohort 3 donors as recovered. Libraries were prepared by immunoSEQ multiplex PCR; TCRdb keeps only in-frame clonotypes and omits some of them. The sample shows about 250,000 clones, approximately 90% of them seen only once. The V gene's germline CDR1 is GTSNPN and CDR2 SVGIG (reference sequence). CDR3 size: 13 residues. Trimming pared 4 bases from V and 0 bases from J, leaving 9 bases between. The sequenced sample was PBMCs or T cells enriched from blood (not recorded which). The chain couples TRBV30 to TRBJ1-1, with D perhaps TRBD1 (6 bases). The TCR was taken from a woman under 30 who had recovered from COVID-19. CDR3 sequence (DNA): TGTGCCTGGAACAGGGCCCTGAACACTGAAGCTTTCTTT. Translating it yields CAWNRALNTEAFF.